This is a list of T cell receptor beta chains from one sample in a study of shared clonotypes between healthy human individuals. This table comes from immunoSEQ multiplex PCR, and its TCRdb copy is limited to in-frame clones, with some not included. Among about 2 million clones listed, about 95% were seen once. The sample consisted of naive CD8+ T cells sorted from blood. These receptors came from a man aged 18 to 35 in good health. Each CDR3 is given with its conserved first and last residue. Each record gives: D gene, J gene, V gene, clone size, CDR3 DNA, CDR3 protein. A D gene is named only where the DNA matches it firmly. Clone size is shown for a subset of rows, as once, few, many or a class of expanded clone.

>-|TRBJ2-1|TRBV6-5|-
TGTGCCAGCAGTTATTTTTCTGGGTCTGATGAGCAGTTCTTC
CASSYFSGSDEQFF
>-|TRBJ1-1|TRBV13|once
TGTGCCAGCAGCTTAGGGCCGAGCACTGAAGCTTTCTTT
CASSLGPSTEAFF
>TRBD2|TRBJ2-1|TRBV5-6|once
TGTGCCAGCAGCATCATAGCGGGAAAGAGCTCCTACAATGAGCAGTTCTTC
CASSIIAGKSSYNEQFF
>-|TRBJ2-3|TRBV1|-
TGCACCAGCAGCCCGAGGGAGCGGGAGAGCACAGATACGCAGTATTTT
CTSSPRERESTDTQYF
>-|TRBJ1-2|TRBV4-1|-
TGCGCCAGCAGCCAAGATCTTGGGGGGGGCGGCTACACCTTC
CASSQDLGGGGYTF
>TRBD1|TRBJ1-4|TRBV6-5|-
TGTGCCAGCAGAGCGGGACAGGGTACTAATGAAAAACTGTTTTTT
CASRAGQGTNEKLFF
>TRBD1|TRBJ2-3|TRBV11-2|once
TGTGCCAGCAGCTCATACAGGGGGCCTGAGGGCACAGATACGCAGTATTTT
CASSSYRGPEGTDTQYF
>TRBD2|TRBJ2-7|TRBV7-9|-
TGTGCCAGCAGCGGGCCCGGGACTAGCGGGTCCTACGAGCAGTACTTC
CASSGPGTSGSYEQYF
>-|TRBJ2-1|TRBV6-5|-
TGTGCCAGCAGTTACTCGGGTCCCGGGGACAATGAGCAGTTCTTC
CASSYSGPGDNEQFF
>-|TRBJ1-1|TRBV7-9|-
TGTGCCAGCAGCCCACACGGGGCTTTCTTT
CASSPHGAFF
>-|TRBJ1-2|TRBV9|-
TGTGCCAGCAGCGTAGGGGGGGACACCTATGGCTACACCTTC
CASSVGGDTYGYTF
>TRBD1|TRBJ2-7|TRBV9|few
TGTGCCAGCAGCGTAGGAGGGACAGCCTACGAGCAGTACTTC
CASSVGGTAYEQYF
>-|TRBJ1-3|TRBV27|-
TGTGCCAGCAGTTTTAGGGCCGGACCTAAAGAGGGTAGGTCTGGAAACACCATATATTTT
CASSFRAGPKEGRSGNTIYF
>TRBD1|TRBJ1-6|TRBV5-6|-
TGTGCCAGCAGCTCCATACAGGGGTTCTCTAATTCACCCCTCCACTTT
CASSSIQGFSNSPLHF
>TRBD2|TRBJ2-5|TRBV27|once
TGTGCCAGCAGTTTTCGACTAGCGGGGGGGCCAGAGGAGACCCAGTACTTC
CASSFRLAGGPEETQYF
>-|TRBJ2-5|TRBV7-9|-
TGTGCCAGCAGCCCCCCAAACTCGCAAGAGACCCAGTACTTC
CASSPPNSQETQYF
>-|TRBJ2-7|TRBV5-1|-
TGCGCCAGCAGCTCTTACGGGACTTTCTACGAGCAGTACTTC
CASSSYGTFYEQYF
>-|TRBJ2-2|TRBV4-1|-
TGCGCCAGCAGCCAAATAGGGGGAACGGAGCTGTTTTTT
CASSQIGGTELFF
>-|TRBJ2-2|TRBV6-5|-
TGTGCCAGCAGTTACGGGTCGTCTGAGAACACCGGGGAGCTGTTTTTT
CASSYGSSENTGELFF
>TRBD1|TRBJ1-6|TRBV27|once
TGTGCCAGCAAAACGGGACAGGGGGCCAATTCACCCCTCCACTTT
CASKTGQGANSPLHF
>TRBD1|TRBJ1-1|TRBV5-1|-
TGCGCCAGCAGCTTAACAGGGGGACTATTAGGGACTGAAGCTTTCTTT
CASSLTGGLLGTEAFF
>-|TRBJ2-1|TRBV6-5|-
TGTGCCAGCAGTACAGGGTCATACAATGAGCAGTTCTTC
CASSTGSYNEQFF
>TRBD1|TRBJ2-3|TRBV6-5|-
TGTGCCAGCAGTTGGACAGGGGGCGGGTTGGATACGCAGTATTTT
CASSWTGGGLDTQYF
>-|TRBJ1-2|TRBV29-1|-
TGCAGCGTTGAACTCCCAGGGCGAGATGGCTACACCTTC
CSVELPGRDGYTF
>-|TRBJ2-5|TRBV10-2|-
TGCGCCAGCAGTGAAGGTCCCCGGGTACGGGTAGAGACCCAGTACTTC
CASSEGPRVRVETQYF
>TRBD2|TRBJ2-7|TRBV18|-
TGTGCCAGCTCGGATACTAGCGGGAGCTCCCCCTACGAGCAGTACTTC
CASSDTSGSSPYEQYF
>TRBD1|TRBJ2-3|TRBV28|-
TGTGCCAGCAGTTCCCGAATGGTGGGACAGGGGAGCACAGATACGCAGTATTTT
CASSSRMVGQGSTDTQYF
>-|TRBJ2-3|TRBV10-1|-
TGCGCCAGCAGTGCCAACACTGCAGATACGCAGTATTTT
CASSANTADTQYF
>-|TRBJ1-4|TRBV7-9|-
TGTGCCAGCAGCTTAGCCGTACAAGGGCTTCTTGAAAAACTGTTTTTT
CASSLAVQGLLEKLFF
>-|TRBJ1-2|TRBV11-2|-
TGTGCCAGCAGCCCCGGGTCTTCATATGGCTACACCTTC
CASSPGSSYGYTF
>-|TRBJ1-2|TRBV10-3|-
TGTGCCATCAGTAAGGATATGGAGGGCTACACCTTC
CAISKDMEGYTF
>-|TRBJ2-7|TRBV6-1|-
TGTGCCAGCAGTGAAGCTCGCGACAGCTCCTACGAGCAGTACTTC
CASSEARDSSYEQYF
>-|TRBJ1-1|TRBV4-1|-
TGCGCCAGCAGCCAAGATCCAGGGGTTAACACTGAAGCTTTCTTT
CASSQDPGVNTEAFF
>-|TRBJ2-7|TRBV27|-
TGTGCCAGCAGTTTATATTGGTCGAGGCAGGGGACGGTCGAGCAGTACTTC
CASSLYWSRQGTVEQYF
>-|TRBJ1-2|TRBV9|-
TGTGCCAGCAGCGTTACAGGGAAGCCTAACTATGGCTACACCTTC
CASSVTGKPNYGYTF
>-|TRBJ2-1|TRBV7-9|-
TGTGCCAGCGGGCTTGGCCCCCCGCCCAATGAGCAGTTCTTC
CASGLGPPPNEQFF
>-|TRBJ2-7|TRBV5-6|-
TGTGCCAGCAGCTCGGGGGCAGGGGACTACGAGCAGTACTTC
CASSSGAGDYEQYF
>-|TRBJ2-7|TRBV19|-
TGTGCCAGTAGTATGGGCTCGGGGGACTACGAGCAGTACTTC
CASSMGSGDYEQYF
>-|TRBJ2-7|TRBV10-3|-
TGTGCCATCAGTGAGTCAGAAGGGGCCCCGGGGGACGAGCAGTACTTC
CAISESEGAPGDEQYF
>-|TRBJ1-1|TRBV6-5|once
TGTGCCAGCAGTCCCGACAGATTCATGGCTTTCTTT
CASSPDRFMAFF